The rows below give T cell receptor beta chains drawn from one sample of a study of post-analysis software for immune sequencing data. One entry per CDR3 protein results from TCRdb running MiXCR on the PCR reads. The sample holds roughly 870,000 distinct CDR3 sequences; roughly 50% are singletons and the top ten take 4.6%. The sequenced sample consisted of blood. The receptors originated from a girl aged 5-17 years with multiple sclerosis. The CDR3 runs from the conserved cysteine through the conserved F or W. A D gene is named only where the DNA matches it firmly. Size tells how often a clone was seen (once, few, many) or the class of an expanded clone, and some rows leave it out.

>.|TRBV29-1|TRBJ1-5|.
CSVRGSSNQPQHF
TGCAGCGTCAGGGGAAGTAGCAATCAGCCCCAGCATTTT
>.|TRBV7-3|TRBJ2-3|.
CASSSGVSPTDTQYF
TGTGCCAGCAGCTCCGGTGTCAGTCCCACAGATACGCAGTATTTT
>.|TRBV6-6|TRBJ2-6|.
CASSYGAGANVLTF
TGTGCCAGCAGTTACGGCGCTGGGGCCAACGTCCTGACTTTC
>.|TRBV12-3/TRBV12-4|TRBJ2-6|few
CASSSWDTRANVLTF
TGTGCCAGCAGTTCCTGGGATACAAGGGCCAACGTCCTGACTTTC
>.|TRBV29-1|TRBJ1-2|few
CSVVSPAYGYTF
TGCAGCGTGGTCTCACCCGCTTATGGCTACACCTTC
>.|TRBV7-6|TRBJ2-1|.
CASLLLGPGFGRNNEQFF
TGTGCCAGCCTTTTACTCGGGCCAGGATTTGGGCGAAACAATGAGCAGTTCTTC
>TRBD1|TRBV12-3/TRBV12-4|TRBJ2-5|.
CASSRGTGSQETQYF
TGTGCCAGCAGTCGAGGGACAGGGAGCCAAGAGACCCAGTACTTC
>TRBD1|TRBV14|TRBJ1-1|few
CASSQRTGRRTEAFF
TGTGCCAGCAGCCAAAGGACAGGGCGGAGGACTGAAGCTTTCTTT
>.|TRBV5-1|TRBJ2-3|.
CASSYGELGGDTDTQYF
TGCGCCAGCAGCTATGGGGAACTAGGCGGGGACACAGATACGCAGTATTTT
>.|TRBV7-2|TRBJ2-5|few
CASSLGESWTQYF
TGTGCCAGCAGCTTAGGGGAGTCCTGGACCCAGTACTTC
>.|TRBV20-1|TRBJ2-1|.
CSAAGLPRSPTEQFF
TGCAGTGCCGCGGGGCTACCCCGTTCCCCAACCGAGCAGTTCTTC
>TRBD1|TRBV5-1|TRBJ1-1|once
CASRIRQGRTEAFF
TGCGCCAGCAGGATCCGACAGGGTAGGACTGAAGCTTTCTTT
>.|TRBV6-4|TRBJ2-1|once
CASRVTSHNEQFF
TGTGCCAGCAGGGTCACTAGCCACAATGAGCAGTTCTTC
>.|TRBV29-1|TRBJ1-2|few
CSVSLRQGRALPAPNYGYTF
TGCAGCGTTAGTCTGCGGCAGGGGAGAGCTTTACCAGCTCCTAACTATGGCTACACCTTC
>.|TRBV7-9|TRBJ2-3|few
CASIQGTLSTDTQYF
TGTGCCAGCATCCAGGGAACCCTTAGCACAGATACGCAGTATTTT
>.|TRBV14|TRBJ1-2|few
CASSQPTPYGYTF
TGTGCCAGCAGCCAACCTACCCCCTATGGCTACACCTTC
>.|TRBV29-1|TRBJ2-1|.
CSVEWDFSYNEQFF
TGCAGCGTCGAGTGGGACTTCTCCTACAATGAGCAGTTCTTC
>TRBD1|TRBV20-1|TRBJ1-2|.
CSARTKGQGAVGYTF
TGCAGTGCTAGAACCAAGGGACAGGGGGCTGTTGGCTACACCTTC
>TRBD2|TRBV5-1|TRBJ2-1|.
CASSATRSGRHGWYNEQFF
TGCGCCAGCAGCGCCACTCGTAGCGGGAGGCACGGGTGGTACAATGAGCAGTTCTTC
>.|TRBV7-9|TRBJ1-4|.
CASSFRAGDWEKLFF
TGTGCCAGCAGCTTTAGAGCTGGGGATTGGGAAAAACTGTTTTTT
>TRBD2|TRBV9|TRBJ2-5|once
CASSVAFASGQEAQYF
TGTGCCAGCAGCGTAGCTTTCGCTAGCGGCCAAGAGGCCCAGTACTTC
>.|TRBV20-1|TRBJ2-1|.
CSASSARASNYNEQFF
TGCAGTGCTAGTAGCGCGAGAGCCTCGAATTACAATGAGCAGTTCTTC
>.|TRBV20-1|TRBJ2-7|.
CSASFGTGSYEQYF
TGCAGTGCTAGCTTCGGCACAGGGTCCTACGAGCAGTACTTC
>.|TRBV15|TRBJ2-1|.
CATSREGNEQFF
TGTGCCACCAGCAGAGAAGGGAATGAGCAGTTCTTC
>.|TRBV6-5|TRBJ2-7|.
CASSYSYRVGPYEQYF
TGTGCCAGCAGTTATTCCTACAGGGTAGGCCCCTACGAGCAGTACTTC
>TRBD2|TRBV6-5|TRBJ2-3|.
CASSDPRRRGGLTDTQYF
TGTGCCAGCAGTGACCCGAGGCGGCGGGGGGGCCTCACAGATACGCAGTATTTT
>.|TRBV7-3|TRBJ2-3|.
CASSRGSNTDTQYF
TGTGCCAGCAGCCGAGGATCTAACACAGATACGCAGTATTTT
>.|TRBV5-5|TRBJ2-7|.
CASSPPRGEQYF
TGTGCCAGCAGCCCACCTAGGGGGGAGCAGTACTTC
>.|TRBV20-1|TRBJ1-6|.
CSARDSGRMSSYNSPLHF
TGCAGTGCTAGAGATTCAGGGAGAATGAGCTCCTATAATTCACCCCTCCACTTT
>.|TRBV20-1|TRBJ2-5|.
CSAREEETQYF
TGCAGTGCTAGAGAAGAAGAGACCCAGTACTTC
>.|TRBV12-3/TRBV12-4|TRBJ1-6|few
CASSFRGIYNSPLHF
TGTGCCAGCAGTTTCCGGGGGATCTATAATTCACCCCTCCACTTT
>TRBD2|TRBV5-1|TRBJ2-7|.
CASSHGLAGNEQYF
TGCGCCAGCAGCCATGGACTAGCGGGAAACGAGCAGTACTTC
>TRBD1|TRBV7-9|TRBJ1-1|.
CASSENRGATEAFF
TGTGCCAGCAGCGAAAACAGGGGCGCTACTGAAGCTTTCTTT
>TRBD1|TRBV4-1|TRBJ1-2|few
CASSRQQGYYGYTF
TGCGCCAGCAGCCGCCAACAGGGGTACTATGGCTACACCTTC
>.|TRBV12-3/TRBV12-4|TRBJ1-2|.
CASSLGATRHGYTF
TGTGCCAGCAGTTTGGGGGCGACCCGGCATGGCTACACCTTC
>.|TRBV2|TRBJ1-5|.
CASSAQINQPQHF
TGTGCCAGCAGTGCACAGATCAATCAGCCCCAGCATTTT
>.|TRBV7-8|TRBJ2-7|.
CASSRRQFSYEQYF
TGTGCCAGCAGCCGCAGACAATTCTCCTACGAGCAGTACTTC
>.|TRBV27|TRBJ2-7|few
CASQGLFEQYF
TGTGCCAGCCAGGGGCTATTCGAGCAGTACTTC
>TRBD1|TRBV20-1|TRBJ1-6|.
CSARTGTGSPLHF
TGCAGTGCTCGGACAGGGACTGGTTCACCCCTCCACTTT
>TRBD2|TRBV25-1|TRBJ2-5|.
CASSGGELAVQETQYF
TGTGCCAGCAGTGGAGGGGAACTAGCGGTCCAAGAGACCCAGTACTTC
>.|TRBV2|TRBJ2-4|.
CASSPNPAKNIQYF
TGTGCCAGCAGTCCGAACCCAGCCAAAAACATTCAGTACTTC
>TRBD2|TRBV20-1|TRBJ2-3|few
CSARDTVAGSTDTQYF
TGCAGTGCTAGAGATACGGTAGCGGGTAGCACAGATACGCAGTATTTT
>.|TRBV7-9|TRBJ2-6|few
CASSLSGANVPTF
TGTGCCAGCAGCCTCTCTGGGGCCAACGTCCCGACTTTC
>.|TRBV20-1|TRBJ2-1|.
CSAHIRGEQFF
TGCAGTGCTCATATCAGGGGTGAGCAGTTCTTC
>TRBD2|TRBV29-1|TRBJ2-1|.
CSVGLAEQFF
TGCAGCGTGGGACTAGCTGAGCAGTTCTTC
>TRBD1|TRBV7-3|TRBJ1-6|.
CASSLTGTGGNSPLHF
TGTGCCAGCAGCTTAACCGGGACAGGTGGAAATTCACCCCTCCACTTT
>TRBD2|TRBV15|TRBJ2-3|many
CATSRDRSGGSDTQYF
TGTGCCACCAGCAGAGATCGGAGCGGGGGTTCAGATACGCAGTATTTT